The 10 T cell receptor beta chains below all came from one sample that was sequenced in a study of blood T cell repertoires in COVID-19. Some clones are missing from TCRdb's copy, which holds only in-frame ones; the method was immunoSEQ multiplex PCR. Found here are about 270,000 clones, around 89% of them singletons; the top ten hold roughly 2.5%. The sample consisted of PBMCs or T cells enriched from blood (not recorded which). Receptors were obtained from a woman aged 18-35 years who had recovered from COVID-19.

This clone was seen once. This chain connects TRBV10-3 to TRBJ1-1, with TRBD1 matching over 10 bases. The V gene's germline CDR1 is ENHRY and CDR2 SYGVKD. Trimming at V came to 6 bases and at J to 1 base, leaving 2 bases not matched to a gene. The length of the CDR3 is 14 residues. The CDR3: CAISRDRGNTEAFF. CDR3 DNA: TGTGCCATCAGCCGGGACAGGGGGAACACTGAAGCTTTCTTT.

A remark on this clone: One junction end does not reproduce the germline sequence, and a read error may be involved. V and J are TRBV7-7 and TRBJ2-2; 11 nucleotides align to TRBD1. The germline V gene encodes CDR1 SSHAT and CDR2 FNYEAQ (reference sequence). This CDR3 is built from 19 residues. In nucleotides, the CDR3 is TGTGCTAGCAGCTTAGTCTTGGCCGGACAGGGGGCATATGCCGGGGAGCTGTTTTTT. Translated, it gives CASSLVLAGQGAYAGELFF.

The chain couples TRBV5-4 to TRBJ2-1, with TRBD1 as a possible D gene (6 bases). The ends were cut back, 4 bases at V and 7 bases at J, with 12 bases in the middle. This CDR3 is built from 13 residues. Looked up from germline, CDR1 is SGHNT and CDR2 is YYREEE (reference sequence). The DNA of the CDR3 is TGTGCCAGCAGCGAAACAGGGTTGAATGAGCAGTTCTTC. Residues: CASSETGLNEQFF.

The V call is TRBV11-2, the J call TRBJ1-6, with D tentatively TRBD1 (6 bases). The CDR3 is 14 amino acids. V gave up 0 bases and J gave up 7 bases, with 7 bases separating them. Looked up from germline, CDR1 is SGHAT and CDR2 is FQNNGV. The CDR3 is CASSLERGNSPLHF. In nucleotides, the CDR3 is TGTGCCAGCAGCTTAGAAAGGGGGAATTCACCCCTCCACTTT.

The genes are TRBV7-2 and TRBJ2-5, with 7 bases aligning to TRBD2. The CDR3 extends over 16 amino acids. With 5 bases clipped from V and 4 bases from J, the junction kept 13 bases outside the gene matches. Germline V CDR1 and CDR2: SGHTA, FQGNSA. The CDR3 DNA is TGTGCCAGCAGCCCTACCCGGCCGGGGGGTGGAGAGACCCAGTACTTC. Its translation is CASSPTRPGGGETQYF. Combining the CDR3 with reference TRBV7-2 and TRBJ2-5 gives the whole variable domain GAGVSQSPSNKVTEKGKDVELRCDPISGHTALYWYRQSLGQGLEFLIYFQGNSAPDKSGLPSDRFSAERTGGSVSTLTIQRTQQEDSAVYLCASSPTRPGGGETQYFGPGTRLLVL.

V gene TRBV30 combines with J gene TRBJ1-5, with unresolved D. The V gene lost 0 bases and the J gene lost 9 bases, with 12 bases spanning the gap. This CDR3 has 13 amino acids. The germline gives CDR1 GTSNPN, CDR2 SVGIG (reference sequence). CDR3 nucleotides: TGTGCCTGGAGTGTAACGGGAGAAGGGCCCCAGCATTTT. Translated, it gives CAWSVTGEGPQHF. Together with reference TRBV30 and TRBJ1-5, the CDR3 gives the full variable domain: SQTIHQWPATLVQPVGSPLSLECTVEGTSNPNLYWYRQAAGRGLQLLFYSVGIGQISSEVPQNLSASRPQDRQFILSSKKLLLSDSGFYLCAWSVTGEGPQHFGDGTRLSIL.

V is TRBV3-1 (or the pseudogene TRBV3-2) and J is TRBJ2-1; 8 positions agree with TRBD2. There are 14 residues in the CDR3. The germline CDR1 and CDR2 sequences are LGHDT and YNNKEL (reference sequence). Trimming at V came to 6 bases and at J to 7 bases, leaving 8 bases not matched to a gene. CDR3 region: CASSTGGANNEQFF. CDR3 coding DNA: TGTGCCAGCAGTACGGGGGGGGCTAATAATGAGCAGTTCTTC.

The chain joins TRBV7-3 to TRBJ2-3, with TRBD2 identical over 14 bases. Germline CDR1 and CDR2: SGHTA and FQGTGA. V lost 5 bases to trimming and J lost 6 bases; unmatched junction nucleotides: 7. The CDR3 loop spans 16 amino acids. DNA for the CDR3: TGTGCCAGCAGCCCCCGACTAGCGGGGGGGCTGGATACGCAGTATTTT. Protein: CASSPRLAGGLDTQYF.

The rearrangement joins TRBV5-8 to TRBJ2-4, with D tentatively TRBD1 (6 bases). CDR3 length: 14 residues. With 4 bases removed from V and 6 bases from J, the gap between germline ends came to 14 bases. Germline-derived CDR1 and CDR2 are SGHTS and YDEGEE. The CDR3 sequence: CASSPGVGLNIQYF. CDR3 DNA sequence: TGTGCCAGCAGCCCAGGGGTAGGACTAAACATTCAGTACTTC.

The V gene is TRBV7-8, the J gene TRBJ1-3, with D possibly being TRBD1 (5 bases). Between the trimmed V and J ends, which lost 8 bases and 2 bases, there was a span of 19 bases. Germline V CDR1 and CDR2: SGHVS, FQNEAQ. CDR3 length: 16 amino acids. In DNA, the CDR3 is TGTGCCAGCCCTGGGGCCGGGACTCCCCCTGGAAACACCATATATTTT. Its protein product is CASPGAGTPPGNTIYF.